This T cell receptor beta chain emerged from a study of CD8 T cells in ankylosing spondylitis. Trimming cost V 3 bases and J 5 bases, with 7 bases left between them. Per the germline V gene, CDR1 is SNHLY and CDR2 is FYNNEI. The length of the CDR3 is 13 residues. MiXCR, run by TCRdb on the 5' RACE reads, gives a single entry per CDR3 protein. The sample contains more than 150,000 distinct CDR3 sequences, 18% of which appear only once. Sample: blood, either unsorted or a sorted T cell fraction (not recorded which). The chain has TRBV2 and TRBJ2-2; no firm D call. The receptor was isolated from a male donor aged 10 to 30 with ankylosing spondylitis or in good health (not recorded which). The CDR3: CASSEEGTGELFF. The CDR3 DNA is TGTGCCAGCAGTGAGGAAGGGACCGGGGAGCTGTTTTTT. Supplemented by reference TRBV2 and TRBJ2-2, the full variable domain reads EPEVTQTPSHQVTQMGQEVILRCVPISNHLYFYWYRQILGQKVEFLVSFYNNEISEKSEIFDDQFSVERPDGSNFTLKIRSTKLEDSAMYFCASSEEGTGELFFGEGSRLTVL.